A selection of T cell receptor beta chains follows, all from one sample in a study of blood T cell repertoires in COVID-19. The method was immunoSEQ multiplex PCR; TCRdb's version includes in-frame clones alone and lacks a portion of them. The sample holds 270,000 or so clones, about 85% seen once. Sequencing was carried out using peripheral blood. These TCRs come from a human donor in a cohort sampled during active COVID-19. CDR3s include the opening cysteine and the closing phenylalanine or tryptophan. D genes are given only for firm matches. Clone sizes are given selectively: once, few, many, or a class where the clone is expanded.

DNA,CDR3,D,V,size,J
TGTGCCAGCACTCAACCCCCGGGCAATGAGCAGTTCTTC,CASTQPPGNEQFF,.,TRBV28,.,TRBJ2-1
TGTGCCAGCTCACCTAATAAACAGGGGGCGCCGGGGCAGCCCCAGCATTTT,CASSPNKQGAPGQPQHF,TRBD1,TRBV18,.,TRBJ1-5
TGTGCCACCTCTTCGGGGTTTGAGCAGTTCTTC,CATSSGFEQFF,.,TRBV27,.,TRBJ2-1
TGTGCCAGCTCACCAGCGGGGGAGACCCAGTACTTC,CASSPAGETQYF,.,TRBV18,.,TRBJ2-5
TGTGCCAGCAGGCCTCGGAATAGCGTCTTGGATGAGCAGTTCTTC,CASRPRNSVLDEQFF,.,TRBV7-9,.,TRBJ2-1
TGTGCCACCAGCACACAGTTAGGGGATCAGCCCCAGCATTTT,CATSTQLGDQPQHF,.,TRBV15,.,TRBJ1-5
TGTGCCAGCACCACAGGGCTTAGTGGCGGGGAGCTGTTTTTT,CASTTGLSGGELFF,.,TRBV7-3,few,TRBJ2-2
TGCGCCAGCAGCTTGGCCGGGGGGACTCTCCAAGAGACCCAGTACTTC,CASSLAGGTLQETQYF,TRBD2,TRBV5-1,.,TRBJ2-5
TGTGCCAGCAGGTTGGGAGGGGCCTACGAGCAGTACTTC,CASRLGGAYEQYF,TRBD2,TRBV28,.,TRBJ2-7
TGTGCCAGCAGTCTCGGACACTCGAACACTGAAGCTTTCTTT,CASSLGHSNTEAFF,.,TRBV3-1/TRBV3-2,.,TRBJ1-1
TGTGCCAGCCACCCGCAGGGGCGGGATGGCTACACCTTC,CASHPQGRDGYTF,.,TRBV5-8,.,TRBJ1-2
TGTGCCTGGAGCCGGGACAGCTCCTACAATGAGCAGTTCTTC,CAWSRDSSYNEQFF,TRBD1,TRBV30,.,TRBJ2-1
TGTGCCAGCAGTGCCCGGGGGAGCGGGAGGGGGAATGAGCAGTTCTTC,CASSARGSGRGNEQFF,TRBD2,TRBV6-1,.,TRBJ2-1
TGTGCCAGCAACTATGCCGGGACAGGGAACGGGGCCAACGTCCTGACTTTC,CASNYAGTGNGANVLTF,TRBD1,TRBV7-9,.,TRBJ2-6
TGTGCCAGCACGAGAACCACTGAAGCTTTCTTT,CASTRTTEAFF,.,TRBV6-5,.,TRBJ1-1
TGTGCCAGCAGCCAAGTGAGCGGGAACTATTACAATGAGCAGTTCTTC,CASSQVSGNYYNEQFF,TRBD2,TRBV3-1/TRBV3-2,.,TRBJ2-1
TGTGCCAGCAGCTACCTCATCCACCGGGGTCGTAGTACCGGGGAGCTGTTTTTT,CASSYLIHRGRSTGELFF,.,TRBV3-1/TRBV3-2,few,TRBJ2-2
TGTGCCAGCAGTTTAACGGCCCCGAGAGGTCAGCCCCAGCATTTT,CASSLTAPRGQPQHF,.,TRBV28,.,TRBJ1-5
TGTGCCAGCAGCCCCGGAGCGGGAGGGAGCTACAATGAGCAGTTCTTC,CASSPGAGGSYNEQFF,TRBD2,TRBV7-2,.,TRBJ2-1
TGCGCCAGCAGCAGCAGGGTCAGTGAGTACAATGAGCAGTTCTTC,CASSSRVSEYNEQFF,.,TRBV5-1,.,TRBJ2-1
TGTGCCAGTAGCCCAACTAGCGGGAGGGCCGGGGAGCAGTTCTTC,CASSPTSGRAGEQFF,TRBD2,TRBV19,.,TRBJ2-1
TGTGCCAGTAGTATCTACGGCGGGGGCTCTGGAAACACCATATATTTT,CASSIYGGGSGNTIYF,.,TRBV19,.,TRBJ1-3
TGTGCCAGCTCACCCATTAGCGGGAGAAGAAGTTTGGATACGCAGTATTTT,CASSPISGRRSLDTQYF,TRBD2,TRBV18,few,TRBJ2-3
TGTGCCAGCTCACCAAATCTCGGGGACACTGAAGCTTTCTTT,CASSPNLGDTEAFF,.,TRBV18,.,TRBJ1-1
TGTGCCAGCAGCTTAGGGAGGGGGGGGATAGTCTACGAGCAGTACTTC,CASSLGRGGIVYEQYF,.,TRBV11-2,.,TRBJ2-7
TGTGCCACTGGCCGATCAGGGGATTCCTACAATGAGCAGTTCTTC,CATGRSGDSYNEQFF,.,TRBV10-3,.,TRBJ2-1
TGCGCCAGCAGCTTGGGGGGCCTCTCCGGCGCCGGGGAGACCCAGTACTTC,CASSLGGLSGAGETQYF,.,TRBV5-1,.,TRBJ2-5
TGTGCCAGCAGCCACGGACTAGCGAGTGATAATGAGCAGTTCTTC,CASSHGLASDNEQFF,TRBD2,TRBV4-2,.,TRBJ2-1
TGTGCCAGCAGAGCTAGCGGGAGCTCCTACAATGAGCAGTTCTTC,CASRASGSSYNEQFF,TRBD2,TRBV2,.,TRBJ2-1
TGTGCCAGCAGTTTCCCGGACAGGGGCGGATACGAGCAGTACTTC,CASSFPDRGGYEQYF,TRBD1,TRBV28,.,TRBJ2-7
TGTGCCAGCAGCAGGGCAGGGAAAGAGACCCAGTACTTC,CASSRAGKETQYF,.,TRBV5-4,.,TRBJ2-5
TGTGCCAGCAGCTCATCTACAGGGTTCGAGCAGTACTTC,CASSSSTGFEQYF,.,TRBV28,.,TRBJ2-7
TGTGCCATCAGTGAGTCCTTGAAGACAGGATGCAACTTC,CAISESLKTGCNF,.,TRBV10-3,.,TRBJ2-7
TGTGCCAGCACCACTAGCGGCGTGACCGGGGAGCTGTTTTTT,CASTTSGVTGELFF,TRBD2,TRBV14,.,TRBJ2-2
TGTGCCAGCAGCGGACAGGGTGCAGGCACCGGGGAGCTGTTTTTT,CASSGQGAGTGELFF,TRBD1,TRBV27,once,TRBJ2-2
TGTGCCACCAGTGACCCTGCCGGCTATGGCTACACCTTC,CATSDPAGYGYTF,.,TRBV24-1,.,TRBJ1-2
TGTGCCAGTAGTGTTGCGACTAGCGGGAGCTACAATGAGCAGTTCTTC,CASSVATSGSYNEQFF,TRBD2,TRBV19,.,TRBJ2-1
TGTGCCAGCAGCCTGGGGGAGATCGAGCAGTACTTC,CASSLGEIEQYF,.,TRBV5-8,.,TRBJ2-7
TGTGCCAGCACCCCGAGTCCGGGGAAGGTGGTGGGTGGCTACACCTTC,CASTPSPGKVVGGYTF,.,TRBV9,.,TRBJ1-2